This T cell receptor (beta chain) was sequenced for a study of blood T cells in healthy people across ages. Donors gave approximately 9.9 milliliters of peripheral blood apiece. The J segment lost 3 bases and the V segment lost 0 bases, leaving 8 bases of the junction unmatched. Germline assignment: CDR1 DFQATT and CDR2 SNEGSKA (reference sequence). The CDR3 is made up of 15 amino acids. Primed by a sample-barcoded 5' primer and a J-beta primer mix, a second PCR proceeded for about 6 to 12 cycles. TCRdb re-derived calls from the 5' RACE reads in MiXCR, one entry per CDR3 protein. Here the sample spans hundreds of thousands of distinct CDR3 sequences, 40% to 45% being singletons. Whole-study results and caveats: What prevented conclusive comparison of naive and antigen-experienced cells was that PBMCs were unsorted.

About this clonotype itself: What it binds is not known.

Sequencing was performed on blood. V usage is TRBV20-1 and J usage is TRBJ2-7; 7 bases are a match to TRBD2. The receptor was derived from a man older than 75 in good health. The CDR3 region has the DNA TGCAGTGCTAGAGAGAGGCCGGGGGGTCTCTACGAGCAGTACTTC. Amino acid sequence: CSARERPGGLYEQYF.